This T cell receptor (beta chain) was recovered during a study of cytomegalovirus exposure and HLA in healthy donors. Study-level results: A later analysis found that most CMV-associated TCR beta chains appeared HLA-restricted.

Concerning this clone itself: Antigen: not known.

The PCR made use of 60 Vbeta and 13 Jbeta primers. Clones were sequenced by immunoSEQ multiplex PCR, and TCRdb holds only the in-frame ones, with some missing. The sample table sets out about 160,000 clones. Germline loops: CDR1 SNHLY, CDR2 FYNNEI. Deletions cut 4 bases from V and 0 bases from J, with 4 bases between. The CDR3 is 12 amino acids. The J gene is TRBJ2-7, the V gene TRBV2; D remains unclear. The receptor was isolated from a woman in her sixties in good health and CMV-seronegative. The specimen sequenced was PBMCs. The CDR3 loop reads CASSVNSYEQYF. The CDR3, as DNA: TGTGCCAGCAGTGTCAACTCCTACGAGCAGTACTTC.